The clone carrying this T cell receptor (beta chain) has just a few counts. This sample is drawn from a study of blood T cell repertoires in COVID-19. About the research overall: Donors in the United States, Italy and Spain gave samples during acute or convalescent COVID-19.

Germline V gives CDR1 SGHNT, CDR2 YENEEA. The CDR3 totals 14 residues. Trimming shortened V by 5 bases and J by 2 bases, and 12 bases separated the two germline ends. Profiled with immunoSEQ multiplex PCR; TCRdb holds only in-frame clones, not every one. Of approximately 100,000 clones detected, over 75% appear once; the ten largest clones hold 10% to 15%. The chain combines TRBV11-3 with TRBJ1-1; D gene ambiguous. Sequencing was performed on peripheral blood. This receptor was obtained from a human donor in a cohort sampled during active or convalescent COVID-19. CDR3 loop: CASSPPTGNTEAFF. The DNA of the CDR3 is TGTGCCAGCAGCCCCCCGACGGGTAACACTGAAGCTTTCTTT.